Below, 9 T cell receptor beta chains from the same sample are listed, as sequenced in a study of technical replicates of blood from several donors. Assay used: immunoSEQ multiplex PCR; TCRdb lists only in-frame clones, some missing. The sample shows roughly 80,000 clones, around 94% of them seen only once. The sample comprised T cells isolated from PBMCs. All receptors come from a human donor in good health.

The rearrangement joins TRBV2 to TRBJ2-5; 7 nucleotides align to TRBD1. The CDR3 has 13 amino acids. V trimming: 6 bases; J trimming: 4 bases; junction bases outside the gene matches: 5. Germline values: CDR1 SNHLY, CDR2 FYNNEI. Written as DNA, the CDR3 is TGTGCCAGCAGGGCCGGGACAGCAGAGACCCAGTACTTC. Its translation is CASRAGTAETQYF.

This CDR3 reads CASSLPGISYEQYF. DNA of the CDR3: TGCGCCAGCAGCTTGCCAGGGATATCCTACGAGCAGTACTTC. V and J are TRBV5-1 and TRBJ2-7; D perhaps matches TRBD1 (5 bases). The ends were cut back, 1 base at V and 1 base at J, with 9 bases in the middle. Per the germline V gene, CDR1 is SGHRS and CDR2 is YFSETQ. This CDR3 is built from 14 residues. Combining the CDR3 with reference TRBV5-1 and TRBJ2-7 gives the whole variable domain KAGVTQTPRYLIKTRGQQVTLSCSPISGHRSVSWYQQTPGQGLQFLFEYFSETQRNKGNFPGRFSGRQFSNSRSEMNVSTLELGDSALYLCASSLPGISYEQYFGPGTRLTVT.

The chain uses TRBV7-8 and TRBJ2-7, with a weak D call TRBD1 (5 bases). Trimming removed 5 bases at V and 0 bases at J, with 14 bases between. This CDR3 is 15 amino acids long. The germline gives CDR1 SGHVS, CDR2 FQNEAQ. The CDR3 is CASSMTAKSSYEQYF. In DNA, the CDR3 is TGTGCCAGCAGCATGACAGCGAAGAGCTCCTACGAGCAGTACTTC.

The chain links TRBV19 to TRBJ2-7; D uncertain. Per germline, CDR1 LNHDA and CDR2 SQIVND (reference sequence). The CDR3 contains 13 residues. With 6 bases removed from V and 3 bases from J, the gap between germline ends came to 12 bases. The CDR3 DNA sequence: TGTGCCAGTAGAGTTAAAGGCGGCTACGAGCAGTACTTC. Protein product: CASRVKGGYEQYF. The full variable domain, rest sourced from reference TRBV19 and TRBJ2-7, is DGGITQSPKYLFRKEGQNVTLSCEQNLNHDAMYWYRQDPGQGLRLIYYSQIVNDFQKGDIAEGYSVSREKKESFPLTVTSAQKNPTAFYLCASRVKGGYEQYFGPGTRLTVT.

The chain combines TRBV28 with TRBJ2-5, with 8 bases matching TRBD1. This CDR3 is 14 amino acids long. The ends lost 2 bases at V and 4 bases at J; junction bases unmatched: 3. The germline V gene encodes CDR1 MDHEN and CDR2 SYDVKM. The CDR3 reads CASSLQGQVETQYF. The DNA of the CDR3 is TGTGCCAGCAGTTTACAGGGACAGGTAGAGACCCAGTACTTC.

This chain links TRBV6-1 with TRBJ2-7; weak D call: TRBD1 (6 bases). This CDR3 is built from 13 residues. V was cut by 6 bases and J by 0 bases, with 9 bases left in between. Per the germline V gene, CDR1 is MNHNS and CDR2 is SASEGT. CDR3 protein: CASRDRSSYEQYF. The CDR3 nucleotides read TGTGCCAGCAGGGACAGAAGCTCCTACGAGCAGTACTTC.

The rearrangement uses TRBV4-1 and TRBJ2-3; perhaps TRBD2 as D (6 bases). Germline V CDR1 and CDR2: MGHRA, YSYEKL. The V end was cut by 4 bases, the J end by 4 bases, with 12 bases between. There are 14 residues in the CDR3. CDR3 sequence (DNA): TGCGCCAGCAGCCGGGGGGAGAGGGCAGATACGCAGTATTTT. Its translation: CASSRGERADTQYF.

The chain has TRBV15 and TRBJ1-2, with D maybe TRBD1 (5 bases). V was pared by 5 bases and J by 3 bases, with 13 bases between. Germline-derived CDR1 and CDR2 are LNHNV and YYDKDF (reference sequence). The CDR3 extends over 14 amino acids. CDR3 bases: TGTGCCACCAGCCCCCCCTCAGGGTACTATGGCTACACCTTC. Protein product: CATSPPSGYYGYTF.

The chain carries TRBV5-1 and TRBJ2-7; possible D gene TRBD1, 6 bases. This CDR3 has 15 residues. CDR1 is SGHRS and CDR2 is YFSETQ in the germline V gene. V lost 4 bases and J lost 4, with 18 bases in between. The CDR3 nucleotides are TGCGCCAGCAGCCTGTCCGGGACAAATGAGTACGAGCAGTACTTC. This codes for CASSLSGTNEYEQYF.